One sample yielded the 16 T cell receptor beta chains listed below, sequenced in a study of shared clonotypes between healthy human individuals. Clones were sequenced by immunoSEQ multiplex PCR, and TCRdb holds only the in-frame ones, with some missing. Of more than 2 million clones in the sample, roughly 95% were seen once. Sequences were obtained from naive CD4+ T cells sorted from blood. As to subset: CD45RA+ positively selected. The receptors come from a young man in good health.

The chain carries TRBV6-6 and TRBJ1-5, with D possibly TRBD1 on 5 matching bases. The CDR3 totals 15 residues. Trimming stripped 4 bases from V and 1 base from J, with 11 bases between. The germline gives CDR1 MNHNY, CDR2 SVGAGI (reference sequence). The CDR3 loop reads CASSSVEGSNQPQHF. The CDR3 coding sequence is TGTGCCAGCAGTTCGGTCGAGGGGAGCAATCAGCCCCAGCATTTT.

For this clone: This CDR3 is also generated by other DNA sequences in the sample. J is TRBJ1-2 and V is TRBV28, with unresolved D. The CDR3 runs to 12 residues. Germline V lookup: CDR1 MDHEN, CDR2 SYDVKM. Between the trimmed V and J ends, which lost 1 base and 5 bases, there was a span of 5 bases. DNA for the CDR3: TGTGCCAGCAGTTTATCGGGGTATGGCTACACCTTC. Its translation: CASSLSGYGYTF.

The J gene is TRBJ2-2, the V gene TRBV19, with unresolved D. The germline V gene has CDR1 LNHDA and CDR2 SQIVND (reference sequence). The CDR3 spans 14 residues. With 3 bases removed from V and 1 base from J, the gap between germline ends came to 6 bases. The CDR3 nucleotides are TGTGCCAGTAGTATTAGTGGGAACACCGGGGAGCTGTTTTTT. This gives the protein CASSISGNTGELFF.

The gene calls are TRBV11-2 and TRBJ2-7; the D gene is possibly TRBD2 (5 bases). CDR1 is SGHAT, CDR2 FQNNGV, per germline. The CDR3 covers 14 residues. V was shortened by 6 bases and J by 2 bases, with 14 bases between the two germline ends. DNA for the CDR3: TGTGCCAGCAGTACACCCCGGGGAGCCTACGAGCAGTACTTC. It specifies CASSTPRGAYEQYF.

The rearrangement uses TRBV28 and TRBJ2-7, with 8 nucleotides matching TRBD2. Losses at the gene ends were 5 bases for V and 9 bases for J; bases not matched to a gene: 12. Germline CDR1 and CDR2: MDHEN and SYDVKM. The CDR3 totals 14 residues. The CDR3 spells CASSTSGGPLRQYF. The CDR3 DNA reads as TGTGCCAGCAGTACAAGCGGGGGCCCCCTTCGGCAGTACTTC.

V and J are TRBV6-1 and TRBJ2-5; 11 positions agree with TRBD1. Trimming took 5 bases from V and 4 from J; bases not matched to a gene: 6. Germline values: CDR1 MNHNS, CDR2 SASEGT. This CDR3 has 15 residues. As DNA, the CDR3 is TGTGCCAGCAGTAAATTGGACAGGGGGCGAGAGACCCAGTACTTC. Protein: CASSKLDRGRETQYF.

As regards this clone: Within the sample, other DNA sequences also encode this same CDR3. The V call is TRBV5-1, the J call TRBJ2-5, with TRBD2 as a possible D gene (5 bases). The CDR3 consists of 13 residues. Trimming left V 0 bases short and J 7 bases short, with 10 bases between. Germline V CDR1 and CDR2: SGHRS, YFSETQ. CDR3: CASSLAGEGTQYF. The CDR3 region has the DNA TGCGCCAGCAGCTTGGCCGGAGAGGGGACCCAGTACTTC. Variable domain in full (rest from reference TRBV5-1 and TRBJ2-5): KAGVTQTPRYLIKTRGQQVTLSCSPISGHRSVSWYQQTPGQGLQFLFEYFSETQRNKGNFPGRFSGRQFSNSRSEMNVSTLELGDSALYLCASSLAGEGTQYFGPGTRLLVL.

This chain connects TRBV5-1 to TRBJ2-3; TRBD1 agrees at 9 bases. This CDR3 contains 15 residues. From germline, CDR1 is SGHRS and CDR2 YFSETQ. Germline trimming cut 4 bases from V and 7 bases from J; bases unmatched to any gene: 10. This CDR3 reads CASSRWTGETNTQYF. The CDR3 nucleotides read TGCGCCAGCAGCCGCTGGACAGGGGAAACAAATACGCAGTATTTT.

This chain uses TRBV5-1 with TRBJ2-1; perhaps D is TRBD1 or TRBD2 (5 bases each). CDR3 length: 14 residues. The germline V gene encodes CDR1 SGHRS and CDR2 YFSETQ. The V end lost 3 bases, the J end lost 7 bases, and 14 bases lay between the germline ends. This CDR3 reads CASSSRGYVNEQFF. The CDR3 nucleotides read TGCGCCAGCAGCTCGAGGGGTTATGTAAATGAGCAGTTCTTC.

This sequence joins TRBV30 and TRBJ1-5; D may be TRBD1 (5 bases). The CDR3 is 14 residues long. Trimming pared 2 bases from V and 3 bases from J, leaving 11 bases between. Germline V gene sequence: CDR1 GTSNPN, CDR2 SVGIG (reference sequence). DNA of the CDR3: TGTGCCTGGAGTCCCAGGGTACCCAATCAGCCCCAGCATTTT. Residues: CAWSPRVPNQPQHF.

The V call is TRBV19, the J call TRBJ2-1, with 8 bases aligning to TRBD2. Germline CDR1 is LNHDA and CDR2 is SQIVND (reference sequence). Losses at the gene ends were 3 bases for V and 8 bases for J; bases not matched to a gene: 9. The CDR3 is 15 residues long. CDR3 bases: TGTGCCAGTAGTATGGGATTCGGGACTAGTGATGAGCAGTTCTTC. Protein product: CASSMGFGTSDEQFF.

CDR3 amino acids: CASSPPGPTTGELFF. The CDR3 DNA sequence: TGTGCCAGCTCACCTCCGGGCCCAACCACCGGGGAGCTGTTTTTT. The chain uses TRBV18 and TRBJ2-2; D remains ambiguous. Trimming cost V 3 bases and J 4 bases, with 12 bases left between them. CDR3 length: 15 residues. Germline CDR1 reads KGHSH; CDR2 reads LQKENI.

The CDR3 DNA reads TGTGCCAGCAGCGTAGAGCTTGGGGGGACTAGCGGATACAATGAGCAGTTCTTC. The encoded protein is CASSVELGGTSGYNEQFF. The chain joins TRBV9 to TRBJ2-1; 11 bases line up with TRBD2. The V segment lost 0 bases and the J segment 4 bases; nucleotides outside the gene matches: 9. Looked up from germline, CDR1 is SGDLS and CDR2 is YYNGEE. The CDR3 loop spans 18 amino acids. Full variable domain (remainder filled in from reference TRBV9 and TRBJ2-1): DSGVTQTPKHLITATGQRVTLRCSPRSGDLSVYWYQQSLDQGLQFLIQYYNGEERAKGNILERFSAQQFPDLHSELNLSSLELGDSALYFCASSVELGGTSGYNEQFFGPGTRLTVL.

The chain recombines TRBV7-3 with TRBJ1-6; TRBD1 agrees at 7 bases. V shed 0 bases and J 6 bases; nucleotides not matched to a gene: 5. CDR3 length: 16 amino acids. CDR1 and CDR2 from the germline V gene are SGHTA and FQGTGA. In DNA, the CDR3 is TGTGCCAGCAGCTTAACGAAGACAGGGACTAATTCACCCCTCCACTTT. Its translation is CASSLTKTGTNSPLHF. Variable domain in full (rest from reference TRBV7-3 and TRBJ1-6): GAGVSQTPSNKVTEKGKYVELRCDPISGHTALYWYRQSLGQGPEFLIYFQGTGAADDSGLPNDRFFAVRPEGSVSTLKIQRTERGDSAVYLCASSLTKTGTNSPLHFGNGTRLTVT.

The sample holds one count of this clone. V gene TRBV2 combines with J gene TRBJ2-2, with 7 bases that match TRBD2. CDR1 and CDR2 (germline): SNHLY, FYNNEI. The CDR3 sequence is 14 residues long. V shed 9 bases and J 3 bases; nucleotides not matched to a gene: 7. CDR3 residues: CASGLAVDTGELFF. The CDR3 DNA is TGTGCCAGTGGGCTAGCGGTAGACACCGGGGAGCTGTTTTTT.

The gene calls are TRBV6-5 and TRBJ1-2; 8 bases fit TRBD1. The junction had 4 bases not matched to a gene; V was cut back by 7 bases and J by 3 bases. Germline V CDR1 and CDR2: MNHEY, SVGAGI. There are 13 residues in the CDR3. The CDR3: CASTSTGDYGYTF. The CDR3 DNA sequence: TGTGCCAGCACCTCGACAGGGGACTATGGCTACACCTTC.